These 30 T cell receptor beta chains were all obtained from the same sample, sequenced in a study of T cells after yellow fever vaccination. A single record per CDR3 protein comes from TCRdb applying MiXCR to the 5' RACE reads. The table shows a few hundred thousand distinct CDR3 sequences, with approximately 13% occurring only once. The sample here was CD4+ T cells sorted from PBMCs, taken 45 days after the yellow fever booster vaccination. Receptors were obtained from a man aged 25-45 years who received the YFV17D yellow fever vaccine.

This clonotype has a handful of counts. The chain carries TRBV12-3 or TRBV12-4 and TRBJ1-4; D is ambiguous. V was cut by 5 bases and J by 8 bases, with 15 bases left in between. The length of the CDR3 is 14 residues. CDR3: CASSPVLKSEKLFF. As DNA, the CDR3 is TGTGCCAGCAGTCCCGTGCTAAAAAGCGAAAAACTGTTTTTT.

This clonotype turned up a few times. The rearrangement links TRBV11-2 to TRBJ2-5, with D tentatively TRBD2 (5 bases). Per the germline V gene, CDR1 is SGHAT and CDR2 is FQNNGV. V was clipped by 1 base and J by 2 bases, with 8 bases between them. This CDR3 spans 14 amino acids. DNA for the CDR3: TGTGCCAGCAGCTTAGTTCCGGGACAAGAGACCCAGTACTTC. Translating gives CASSLVPGQETQYF.

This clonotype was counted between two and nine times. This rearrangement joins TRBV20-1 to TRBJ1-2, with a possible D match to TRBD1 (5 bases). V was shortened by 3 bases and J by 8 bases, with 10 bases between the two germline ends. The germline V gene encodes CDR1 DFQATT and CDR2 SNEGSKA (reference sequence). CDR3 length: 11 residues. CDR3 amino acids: CSASVQGGYTF. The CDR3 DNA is TGCAGTGCTAGTGTTCAGGGAGGCTACACCTTC.

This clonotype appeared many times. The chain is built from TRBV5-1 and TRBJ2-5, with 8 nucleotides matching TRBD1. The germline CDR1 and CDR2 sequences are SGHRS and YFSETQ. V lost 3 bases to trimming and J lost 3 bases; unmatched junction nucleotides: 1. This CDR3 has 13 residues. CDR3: CASSSDREETQYF. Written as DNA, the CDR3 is TGCGCCAGCAGCTCGGACAGGGAAGAGACCCAGTACTTC. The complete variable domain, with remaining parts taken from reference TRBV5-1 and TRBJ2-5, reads KAGVTQTPRYLIKTRGQQVTLSCSPISGHRSVSWYQQTPGQGLQFLFEYFSETQRNKGNFPGRFSGRQFSNSRSEMNVSTLELGDSALYLCASSSDREETQYFGPGTRLLVL.

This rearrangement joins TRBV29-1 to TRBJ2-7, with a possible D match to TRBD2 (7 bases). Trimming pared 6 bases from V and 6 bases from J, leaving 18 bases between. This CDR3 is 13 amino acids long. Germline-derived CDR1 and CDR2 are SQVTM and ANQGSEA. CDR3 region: CSVARGGFSEQYF. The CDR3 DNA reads TGCAGCGTCGCCAGGGGAGGGTTTAGCGAGCAGTACTTC.

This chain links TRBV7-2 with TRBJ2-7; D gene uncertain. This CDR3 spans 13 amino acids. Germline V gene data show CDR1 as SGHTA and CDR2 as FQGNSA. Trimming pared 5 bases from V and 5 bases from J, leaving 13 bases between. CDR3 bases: TGTGCCAGCAGCCCAGGTTGGCAGCACGAGCAGTACTTC. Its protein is CASSPGWQHEQYF. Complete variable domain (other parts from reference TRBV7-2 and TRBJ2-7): GAGVSQSPSNKVTEKGKDVELRCDPISGHTALYWYRQSLGQGLEFLIYFQGNSAPDKSGLPSDRFSAERTGGSVSTLTIQRTQQEDSAVYLCASSPGWQHEQYFGPGTRLTVT.

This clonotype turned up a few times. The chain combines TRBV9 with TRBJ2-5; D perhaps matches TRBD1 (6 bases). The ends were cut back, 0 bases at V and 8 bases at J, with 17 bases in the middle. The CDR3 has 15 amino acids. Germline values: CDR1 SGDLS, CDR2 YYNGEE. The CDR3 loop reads CASSVALGDISTQYF. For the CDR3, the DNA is TGTGCCAGCAGCGTAGCCTTGGGGGACATCTCTACCCAGTACTTC.

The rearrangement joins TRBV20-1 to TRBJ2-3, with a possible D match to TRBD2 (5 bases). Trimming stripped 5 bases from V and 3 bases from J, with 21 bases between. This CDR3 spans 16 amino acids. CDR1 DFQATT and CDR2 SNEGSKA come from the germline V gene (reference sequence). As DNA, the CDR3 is TGCAGTGCTTCACCTTCAGAGGGAGCGAAGACAGATACGCAGTATTTT. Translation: CSASPSEGAKTDTQYF.

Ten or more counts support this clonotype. In DNA form, the CDR3 reads TGCAGTGCTAGAGGTAGCGGTGACAATGAGCAGTTCTTC. This translates into CSARGSGDNEQFF. The genes are TRBV20-1 and TRBJ2-1; possibly TRBD2 for D (6 bases). The CDR3 has 13 amino acids. Trimming took 1 base from V and 5 from J, leaving 9 bases between them. CDR1 DFQATT and CDR2 SNEGSKA come from the germline V gene (reference sequence).

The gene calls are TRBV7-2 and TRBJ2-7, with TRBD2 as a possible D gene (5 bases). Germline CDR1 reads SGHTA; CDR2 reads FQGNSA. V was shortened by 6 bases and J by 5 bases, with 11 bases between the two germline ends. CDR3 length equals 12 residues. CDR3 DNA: TGTGCCAGCAGGCGGGCCACAGACGAGCAGTACTTC. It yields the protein CASRRATDEQYF.

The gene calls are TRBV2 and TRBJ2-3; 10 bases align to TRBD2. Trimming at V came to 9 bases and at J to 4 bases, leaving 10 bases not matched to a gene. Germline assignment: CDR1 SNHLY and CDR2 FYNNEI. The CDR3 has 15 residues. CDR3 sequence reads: CASDPRTSGADTQYF. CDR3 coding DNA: TGTGCCAGTGACCCCCGGACTAGCGGTGCAGATACGCAGTATTTT.

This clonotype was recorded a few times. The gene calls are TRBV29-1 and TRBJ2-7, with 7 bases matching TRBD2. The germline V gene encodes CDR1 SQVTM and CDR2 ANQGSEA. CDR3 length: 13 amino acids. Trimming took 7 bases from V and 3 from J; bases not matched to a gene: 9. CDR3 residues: CSAREAGIYEQYF. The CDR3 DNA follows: TGCAGCGCCCGGGAGGCAGGTATCTACGAGCAGTACTTC.

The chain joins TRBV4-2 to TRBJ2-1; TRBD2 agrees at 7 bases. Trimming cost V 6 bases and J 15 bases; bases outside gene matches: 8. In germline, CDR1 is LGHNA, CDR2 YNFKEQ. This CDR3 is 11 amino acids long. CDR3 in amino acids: CASRMRLALFF. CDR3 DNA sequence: TGTGCCAGCAGGATGAGACTAGCATTGTTCTTC.

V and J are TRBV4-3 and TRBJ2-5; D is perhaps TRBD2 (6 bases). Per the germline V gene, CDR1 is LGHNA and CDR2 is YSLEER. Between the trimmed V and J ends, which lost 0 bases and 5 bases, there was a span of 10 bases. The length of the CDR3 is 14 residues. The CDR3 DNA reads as TGCGCCAGCAGCCAAGATCTGGGGAGGGAGACCCAGTACTTC. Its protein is CASSQDLGRETQYF.

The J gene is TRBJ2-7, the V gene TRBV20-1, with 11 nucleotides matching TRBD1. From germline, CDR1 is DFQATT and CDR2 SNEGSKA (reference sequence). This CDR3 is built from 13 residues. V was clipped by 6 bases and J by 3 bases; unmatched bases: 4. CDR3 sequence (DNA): TGCAGTGCCCCGGGACAGGGGGTCTACGAGCAGTACTTC. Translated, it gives CSAPGQGVYEQYF.

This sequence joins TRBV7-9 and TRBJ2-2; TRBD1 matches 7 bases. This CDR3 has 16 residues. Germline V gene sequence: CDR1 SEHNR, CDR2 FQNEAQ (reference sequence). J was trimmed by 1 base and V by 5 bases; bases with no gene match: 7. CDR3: CASSPQGERNTGELFF. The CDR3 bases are TGTGCCAGCAGCCCGCAGGGGGAACGGAACACCGGGGAGCTGTTTTTT.

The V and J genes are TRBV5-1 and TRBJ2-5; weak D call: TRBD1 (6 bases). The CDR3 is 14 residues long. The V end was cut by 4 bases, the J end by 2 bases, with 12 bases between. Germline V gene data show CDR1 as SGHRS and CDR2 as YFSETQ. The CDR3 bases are TGCGCCAGCAGCGTCGGACAGATTCAAGAGACCCAGTACTTC. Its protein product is CASSVGQIQETQYF.

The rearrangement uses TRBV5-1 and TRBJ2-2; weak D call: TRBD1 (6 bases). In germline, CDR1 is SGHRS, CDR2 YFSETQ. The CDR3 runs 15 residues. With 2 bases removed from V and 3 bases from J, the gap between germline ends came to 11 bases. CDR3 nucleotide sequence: TGCGCCAGCAGCTTCCTAACAGGGCACACCGGGGAGCTGTTTTTT. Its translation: CASSFLTGHTGELFF.

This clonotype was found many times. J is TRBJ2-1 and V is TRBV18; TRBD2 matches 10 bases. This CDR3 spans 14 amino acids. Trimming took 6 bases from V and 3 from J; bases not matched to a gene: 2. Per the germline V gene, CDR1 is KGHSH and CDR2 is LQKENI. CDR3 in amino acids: CASSPSGSYNEQFF. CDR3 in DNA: TGTGCCAGCTCGCCTAGCGGGAGCTACAATGAGCAGTTCTTC.

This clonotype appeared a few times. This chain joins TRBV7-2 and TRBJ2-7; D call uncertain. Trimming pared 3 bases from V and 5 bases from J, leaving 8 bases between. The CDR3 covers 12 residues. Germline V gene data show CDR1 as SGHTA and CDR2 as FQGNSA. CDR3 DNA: TGTGCCAGCAGCTTGAGCAGCCACGAGCAGTACTTC. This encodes CASSLSSHEQYF.

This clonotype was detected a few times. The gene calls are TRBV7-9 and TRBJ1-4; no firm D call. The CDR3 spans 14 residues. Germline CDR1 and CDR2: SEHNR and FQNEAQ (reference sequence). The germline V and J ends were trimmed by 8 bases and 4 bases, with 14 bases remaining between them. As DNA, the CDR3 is TGTGCCAGCCAAAGAGCCAGCCTTAATGAAAAACTGTTTTTT. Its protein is CASQRASLNEKLFF.

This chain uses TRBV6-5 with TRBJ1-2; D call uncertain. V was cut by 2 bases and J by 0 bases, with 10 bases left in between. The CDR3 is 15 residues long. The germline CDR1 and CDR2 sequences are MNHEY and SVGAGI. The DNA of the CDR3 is TGTGCCAGCAGTTACGCGGCACCAGCTAACTATGGCTACACCTTC. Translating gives CASSYAAPANYGYTF.

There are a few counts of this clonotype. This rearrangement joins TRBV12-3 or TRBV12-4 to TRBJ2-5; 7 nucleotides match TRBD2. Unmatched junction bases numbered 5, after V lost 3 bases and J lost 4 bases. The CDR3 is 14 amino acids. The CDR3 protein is CASSFSGSRETQYF. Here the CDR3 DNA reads TGTGCCAGCAGTTTTAGCGGGTCGCGAGAGACCCAGTACTTC.

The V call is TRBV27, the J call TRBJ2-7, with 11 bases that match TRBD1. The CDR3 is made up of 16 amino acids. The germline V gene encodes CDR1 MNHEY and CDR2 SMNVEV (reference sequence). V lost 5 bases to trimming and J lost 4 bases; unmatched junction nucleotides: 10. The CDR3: CASSQGTGGPKYEQYF. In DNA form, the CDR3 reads TGTGCCAGCAGTCAAGGGACAGGGGGTCCAAAATACGAGCAGTACTTC.

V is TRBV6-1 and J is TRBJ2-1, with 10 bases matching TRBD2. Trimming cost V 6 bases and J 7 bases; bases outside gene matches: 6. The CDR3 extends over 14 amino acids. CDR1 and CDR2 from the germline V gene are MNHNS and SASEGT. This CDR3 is CASRPTSGANEQFF. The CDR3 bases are TGTGCCAGCAGACCAACTAGCGGGGCTAATGAGCAGTTCTTC.

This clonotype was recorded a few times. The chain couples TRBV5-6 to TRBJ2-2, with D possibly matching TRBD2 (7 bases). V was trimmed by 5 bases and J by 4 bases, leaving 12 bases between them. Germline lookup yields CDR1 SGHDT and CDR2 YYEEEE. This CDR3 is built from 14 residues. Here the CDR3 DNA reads TGTGCCAGCAGTCCAGGGGAGGGCACCGGGGAGCTGTTTTTT. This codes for CASSPGEGTGELFF. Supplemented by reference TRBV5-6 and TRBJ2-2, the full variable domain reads DAGVTQSPTHLIKTRGQQVTLRCSPKSGHDTVSWYQQALGQGPQFIFQYYEEEERQRGNFPDRFSGHQFPNYSSELNVNALLLGDSALYLCASSPGEGTGELFFGEGSRLTVL.

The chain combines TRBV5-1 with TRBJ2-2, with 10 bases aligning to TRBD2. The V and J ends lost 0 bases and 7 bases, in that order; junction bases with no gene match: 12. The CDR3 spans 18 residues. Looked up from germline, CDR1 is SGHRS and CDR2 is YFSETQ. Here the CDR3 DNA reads TGCGCCAGCAGCTTGGGGAGGACTAGCGGTCCCCGGGACGGGGAGCTGTTTTTT. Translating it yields CASSLGRTSGPRDGELFF.

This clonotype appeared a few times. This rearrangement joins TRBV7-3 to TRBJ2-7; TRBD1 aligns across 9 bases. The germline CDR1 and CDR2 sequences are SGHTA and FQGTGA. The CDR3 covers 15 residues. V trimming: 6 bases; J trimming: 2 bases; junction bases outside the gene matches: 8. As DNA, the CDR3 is TGTGCCAGCAGGAAACCAGGGACAGGGACCTACGAGCAGTACTTC. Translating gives CASRKPGTGTYEQYF.

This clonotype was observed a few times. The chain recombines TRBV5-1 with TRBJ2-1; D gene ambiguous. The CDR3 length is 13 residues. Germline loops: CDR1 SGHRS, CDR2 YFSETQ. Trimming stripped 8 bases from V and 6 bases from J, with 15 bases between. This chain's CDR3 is CASTYLAGNEQFF. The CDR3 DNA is TGCGCCAGTACATACCTGGCAGGCAATGAGCAGTTCTTC.

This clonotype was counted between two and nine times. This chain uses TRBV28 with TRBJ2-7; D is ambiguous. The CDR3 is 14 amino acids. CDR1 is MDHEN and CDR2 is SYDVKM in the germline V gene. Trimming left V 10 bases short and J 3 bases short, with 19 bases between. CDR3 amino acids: CAISFGRANYEQYF. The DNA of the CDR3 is TGTGCCATCTCGTTCGGCCGGGCAAACTACGAGCAGTACTTC.